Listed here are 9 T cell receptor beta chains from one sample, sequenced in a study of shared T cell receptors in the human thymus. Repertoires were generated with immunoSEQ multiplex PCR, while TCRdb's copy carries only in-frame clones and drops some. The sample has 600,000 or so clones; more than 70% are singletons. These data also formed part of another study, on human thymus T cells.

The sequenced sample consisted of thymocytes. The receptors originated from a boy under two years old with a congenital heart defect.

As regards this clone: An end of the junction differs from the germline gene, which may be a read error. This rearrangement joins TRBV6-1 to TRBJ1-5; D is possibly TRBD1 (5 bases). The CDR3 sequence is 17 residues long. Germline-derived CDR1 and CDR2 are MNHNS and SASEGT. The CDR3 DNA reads TGTGCCAGCGGTGAATGGGGGGGGAGGCTAAGCAATCAGCCCCAGCATTTT. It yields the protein CASGEWGGRLSNQPQHF.

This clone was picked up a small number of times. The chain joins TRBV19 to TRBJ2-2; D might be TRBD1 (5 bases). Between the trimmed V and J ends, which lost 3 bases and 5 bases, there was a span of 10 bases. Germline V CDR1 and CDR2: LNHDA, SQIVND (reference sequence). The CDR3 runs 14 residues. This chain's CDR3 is CASSIQGRTGELFF. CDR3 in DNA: TGTGCCAGTAGTATTCAGGGTCGTACCGGGGAGCTGTTTTTT.

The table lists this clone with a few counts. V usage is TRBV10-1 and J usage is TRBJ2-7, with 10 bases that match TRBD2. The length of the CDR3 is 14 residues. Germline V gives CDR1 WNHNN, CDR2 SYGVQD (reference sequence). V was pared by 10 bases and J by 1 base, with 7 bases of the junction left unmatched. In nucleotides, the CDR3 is TGCGCCACCACTAGCGGGAAAGGGTCCTACGAGCAGTACTTC. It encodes CATTSGKGSYEQYF.

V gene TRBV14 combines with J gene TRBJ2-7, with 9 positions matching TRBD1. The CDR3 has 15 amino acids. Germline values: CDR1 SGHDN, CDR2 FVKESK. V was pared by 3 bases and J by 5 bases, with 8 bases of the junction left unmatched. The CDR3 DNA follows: TGTGCCAGCAGCCACACACAGGGGGCTTATAACGAGCAGTACTTC. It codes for CASSHTQGAYNEQYF. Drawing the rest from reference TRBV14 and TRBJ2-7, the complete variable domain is EAGVTQFPSHSVIEKGQTVTLRCDPISGHDNLYWYRRVMGKEIKFLLHFVKESKQDESGMPNNRFLAERTGGTYSTLKVQPAELEDSGVYFCASSHTQGAYNEQYFGPGTRLTVT.

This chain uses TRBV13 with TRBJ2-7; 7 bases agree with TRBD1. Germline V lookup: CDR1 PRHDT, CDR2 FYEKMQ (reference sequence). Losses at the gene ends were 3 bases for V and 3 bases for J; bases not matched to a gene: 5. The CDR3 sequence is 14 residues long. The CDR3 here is CASSFRDSIYEQYF. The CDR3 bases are TGTGCCAGCAGCTTCCGGGACAGCATCTACGAGCAGTACTTC.

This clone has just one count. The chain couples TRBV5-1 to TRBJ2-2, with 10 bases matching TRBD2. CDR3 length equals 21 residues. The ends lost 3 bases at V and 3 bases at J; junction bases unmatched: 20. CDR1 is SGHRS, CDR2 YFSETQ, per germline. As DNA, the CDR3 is TGCGCCAGCAGCTCTGAGGGGCAGGGAATTTCCGGGACTAGCGACACCGGGGAGCTGTTTTTT. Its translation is CASSSEGQGISGTSDTGELFF.

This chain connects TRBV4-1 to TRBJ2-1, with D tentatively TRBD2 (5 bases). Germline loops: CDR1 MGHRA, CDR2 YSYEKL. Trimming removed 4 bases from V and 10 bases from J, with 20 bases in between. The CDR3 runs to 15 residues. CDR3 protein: CASSPLGTRAREQFF. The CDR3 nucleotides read TGCGCCAGCAGCCCACTGGGCACGAGGGCCCGGGAGCAGTTCTTC.

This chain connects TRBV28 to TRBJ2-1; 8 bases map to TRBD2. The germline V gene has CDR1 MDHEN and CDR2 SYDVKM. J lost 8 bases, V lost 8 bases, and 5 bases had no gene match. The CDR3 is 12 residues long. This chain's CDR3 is CASGTGGDEQFF. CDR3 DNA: TGTGCCAGCGGGACCGGGGGGGATGAGCAGTTCTTC.

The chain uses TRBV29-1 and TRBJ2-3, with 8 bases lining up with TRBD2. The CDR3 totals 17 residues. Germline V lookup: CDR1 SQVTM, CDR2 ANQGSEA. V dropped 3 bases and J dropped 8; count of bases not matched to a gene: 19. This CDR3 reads CSVDQGSGGRRGFTQYF. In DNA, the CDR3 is TGCAGCGTTGACCAGGGGTCGGGCGGGAGGCGGGGGTTTACGCAGTATTTT.